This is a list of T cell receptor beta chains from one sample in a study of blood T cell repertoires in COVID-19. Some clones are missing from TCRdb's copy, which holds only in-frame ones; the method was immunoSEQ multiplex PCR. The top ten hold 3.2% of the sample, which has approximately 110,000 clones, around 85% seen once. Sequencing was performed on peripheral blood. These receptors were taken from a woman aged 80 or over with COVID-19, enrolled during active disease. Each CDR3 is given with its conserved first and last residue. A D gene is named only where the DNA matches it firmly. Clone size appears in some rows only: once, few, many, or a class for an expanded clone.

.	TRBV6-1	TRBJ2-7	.	TGTGCCAGCAGTGACGCGCCAGGTCTCTACGAGCAGTACTTC	CASSDAPGLYEQYF
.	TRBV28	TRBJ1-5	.	TGTGCCAGCAGTTCACGGGTCGGTACCCAGCATTTT	CASSSRVGTQHF
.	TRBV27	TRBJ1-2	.	TGTGCCAGCAGTTTAAATATGGGGGGTTATGGCTACACCTTC	CASSLNMGGYGYTF
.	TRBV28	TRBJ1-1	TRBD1	TGTGCCACTTTGACAGGGGGCACTGAAGCTTTCTTT	CATLTGGTEAFF
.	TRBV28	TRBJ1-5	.	TGTGCCAGCAGCCCCGGCAGGGCGGAGCTTCAGCCCCAGCATTTT	CASSPGRAELQPQHF
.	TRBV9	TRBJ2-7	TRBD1	TGTGCCAGCAGCGTAGATGGCAGGGGGCTGGCCTACGAGCAGTACTTC	CASSVDGRGLAYEQYF
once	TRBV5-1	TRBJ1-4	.	TGCGCCAGCAGCTTGCTAGGGGGTAATGAAAAACTGTTTTTT	CASSLLGGNEKLFF
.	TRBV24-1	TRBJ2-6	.	TGTGCCACCAGTGATCCAGGGAACTCTGGGGCCAACGTCCTGACTTTC	CATSDPGNSGANVLTF
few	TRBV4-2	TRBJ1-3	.	TGTGCCAGCAGCCAAGATAAGGGGTCTTCCTCTGGAAACACCATATATTTT	CASSQDKGSSSGNTIYF
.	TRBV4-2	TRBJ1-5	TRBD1	TGTGCCAGCAGCCAAGGAAGGACAGGGTATCAGCCCCAGCATTTT	CASSQGRTGYQPQHF
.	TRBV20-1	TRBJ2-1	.	TGCAGTGCTAGCGACAATGAGCAGTTCTTC	CSASDNEQFF
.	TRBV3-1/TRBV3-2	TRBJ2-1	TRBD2	TGTGCCAGCAGCCTTCACGACAATAGCGGGAGCACGAACAATGAGCAGTTCTTC	CASSLHDNSGSTNNEQFF
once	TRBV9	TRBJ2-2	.	TGTGCCAGCAGCGTTAGTTGGACAGCCAACACCGGGGAGCTGTTTTTT	CASSVSWTANTGELFF
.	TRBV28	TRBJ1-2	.	TGTGCCAGCAGTTTTCGAGACAGGCCCTTTAGCGGCTACACCTTC	CASSFRDRPFSGYTF
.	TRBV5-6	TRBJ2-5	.	TGTGCCAGCAGCTTGGACGTCCGGGAGACCCAGTACTTC	CASSLDVRETQYF
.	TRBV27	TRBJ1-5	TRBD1	TGTGCCAGCAGTTTATCGGGGACAGGGTGGGGGCTTAGCAATCAGCCCCAGCATTTT	CASSLSGTGWGLSNQPQHF
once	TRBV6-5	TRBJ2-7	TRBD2	TGTGCCAGCAGCGAGGGGACTAGCGGACCCTACGAGCAGTACTTC	CASSEGTSGPYEQYF
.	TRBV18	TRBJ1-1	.	TGTGCCAGCTCACCAGCGGGGGTGAACACTGAAGCTTTCTTT	CASSPAGVNTEAFF
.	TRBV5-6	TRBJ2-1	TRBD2	TGTGCCAGCAGCCTTCCCGGGACTAGCGGGGGGGTCAATGAGCAGTTCTTC	CASSLPGTSGGVNEQFF
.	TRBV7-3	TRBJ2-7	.	TGTGCCAGCAGCTTATCGGCGGGGACCTACGAGCAGTACTTC	CASSLSAGTYEQYF
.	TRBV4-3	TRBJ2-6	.	TGCGCCAGCAGCCAAGCCCCGGTTTCAGGGGCCAACGTCCTGACTTTC	CASSQAPVSGANVLTF
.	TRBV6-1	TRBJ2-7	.	TGTGCCAGCAGTGAACCGGGAAGCTCCTACGAGCAGTACTTC	CASSEPGSSYEQYF
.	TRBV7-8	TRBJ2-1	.	TGTGCCAGCAGCTTAGTGGGGCTAGTAAATGAGCAGTTCTTC	CASSLVGLVNEQFF
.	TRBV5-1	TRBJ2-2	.	TGCGCCAGCAGCTTATCTCAGGGTGGAACCGGGGAGCTGTTTTTT	CASSLSQGGTGELFF
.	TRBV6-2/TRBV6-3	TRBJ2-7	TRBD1	TGTGCCAGCAGTTGGGGACAGGGCCCCTACGAGCAGTACTTC	CASSWGQGPYEQYF
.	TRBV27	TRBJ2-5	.	TGTGCCAGCAGCAAACTAGGGAGCCAAGAGACCCAGTACTTC	CASSKLGSQETQYF
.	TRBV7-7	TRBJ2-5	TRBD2	TGTGCTAGCAGTCCGGGACTAGCGGGAGCTGGGGGGACCCAGTACTTC	CASSPGLAGAGGTQYF
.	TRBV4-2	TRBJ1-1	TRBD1	TGTGCCAGCAGCCAGCGACAGGGACTGAACTTGAACACTGAAGCTTTCTTT	CASSQRQGLNLNTEAFF